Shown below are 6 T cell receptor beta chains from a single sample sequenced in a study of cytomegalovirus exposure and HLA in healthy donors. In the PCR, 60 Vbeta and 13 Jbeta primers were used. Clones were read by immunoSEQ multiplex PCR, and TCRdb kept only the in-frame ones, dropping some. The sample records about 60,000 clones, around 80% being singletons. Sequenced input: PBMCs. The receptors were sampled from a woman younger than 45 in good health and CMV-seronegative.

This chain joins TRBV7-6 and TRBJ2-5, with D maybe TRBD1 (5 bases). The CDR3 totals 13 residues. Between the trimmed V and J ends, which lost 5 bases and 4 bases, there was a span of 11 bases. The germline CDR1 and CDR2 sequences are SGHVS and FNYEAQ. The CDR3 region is CASSQGFSETQYF. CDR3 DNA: TGTGCCAGCAGCCAGGGTTTCTCAGAGACCCAGTACTTC.

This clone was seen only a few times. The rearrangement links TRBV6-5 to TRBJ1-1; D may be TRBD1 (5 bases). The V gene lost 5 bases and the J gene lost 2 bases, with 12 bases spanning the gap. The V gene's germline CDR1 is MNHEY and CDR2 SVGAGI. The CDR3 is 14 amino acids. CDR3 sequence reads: CASSPDGGNTEAFF. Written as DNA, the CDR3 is TGTGCCAGCAGTCCTGACGGGGGAAACACTGAAGCTTTCTTT.

The CDR3 coding sequence is TGTGCCAGCAGTGATTACAGGGCCAACTATGGCTACACCTTC. Residues: CASSDYRANYGYTF. V is TRBV25-1 and J is TRBJ1-2; TRBD1 might be the D (6 bases). V was clipped by 3 bases and J by 2 bases, with 10 bases between them. The germline V gene encodes CDR1 MGHDK and CDR2 SYGVNS. The CDR3 spans 14 residues.

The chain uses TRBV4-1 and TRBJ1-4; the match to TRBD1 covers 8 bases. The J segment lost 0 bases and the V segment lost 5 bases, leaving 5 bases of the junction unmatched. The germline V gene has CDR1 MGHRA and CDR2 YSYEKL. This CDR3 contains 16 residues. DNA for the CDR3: TGCGCCAGCAGCTTAGGCAGGGGGCCAACTAATGAAAAACTGTTTTTT. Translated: CASSLGRGPTNEKLFF.

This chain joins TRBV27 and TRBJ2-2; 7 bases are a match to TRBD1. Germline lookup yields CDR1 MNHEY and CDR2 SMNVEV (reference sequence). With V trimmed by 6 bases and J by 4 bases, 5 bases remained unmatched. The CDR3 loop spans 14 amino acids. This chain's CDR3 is CASRQTGFTGELFF. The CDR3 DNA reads TGTGCCAGCAGACAGACAGGGTTCACCGGGGAGCTGTTTTTT.

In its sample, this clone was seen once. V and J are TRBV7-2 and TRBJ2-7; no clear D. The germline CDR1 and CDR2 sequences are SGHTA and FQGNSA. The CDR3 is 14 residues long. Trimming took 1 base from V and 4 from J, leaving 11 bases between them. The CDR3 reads CASSLGPTPYEQYF. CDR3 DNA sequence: TGTGCCAGCAGCTTAGGTCCCACACCATACGAGCAGTACTTC.